Below are 20 T cell receptor beta chains sequenced from a single sample in a study of post-analysis software for immune sequencing data. Overall study findings and caveats: Elevated frequency relative to controls characterized roughly 5 TRBV segments in patients, TRBV5-6, TRBV5-1 and TRBV20-1 among them.

These TCRs are of unknown antigen specificity. Tagging with unique molecular identifiers was a feature of the TCR beta cDNA libraries. TCRdb re-called the PCR reads with MiXCR, one entry per CDR3 protein. This repertoire shows hundreds of thousands of distinct CDR3 sequences, around 40% found once; its top ten account for around 1.7%. Source material: blood. These receptors were collected from a girl aged 10 to 17 with multiple sclerosis.

The chain joins TRBV11-2 to TRBJ2-7; 10 bases map to TRBD1. V trimming: 3 bases; J trimming: 3 bases; junction bases outside the gene matches: 11. Germline V gene data show CDR1 as SGHAT and CDR2 as FQNNGV. This CDR3 region has 17 residues. The CDR3 here is CASSFLGGGTGDYEQYF. The CDR3 DNA reads as TGTGCCAGCAGCTTTCTCGGGGGAGGGACAGGGGACTACGAGCAGTACTTC.

CDR3 sequence: CASSLAPGLAGITDTQYF. In nucleotides, the CDR3 is TGTGCCAGCAGTTTAGCCCCCGGACTAGCGGGGATCACAGATACGCAGTATTTT. V gene TRBV12-3 or TRBV12-4 combines with J gene TRBJ2-3; 12 bases are a match to TRBD2. Losses at the gene ends were 0 bases for V and 2 bases for J; bases not matched to a gene: 6. The CDR3 has 18 amino acids.

To note about this clonotype: The CDR3 carries no conserved terminal phenylalanine or tryptophan, so it likely arises from a read error. The chain employs TRBV12-3 or TRBV12-4 and TRBJ2-5; unclear D gene. V was clipped by 5 bases and J by 4 bases, with 11 bases between them. The CDR3 length is 13 residues. CDR3 DNA: TGTGCCAGCAGTGCGGCTCTTCCAGAGACCCAGTACGTC. Translating gives CASSAALPETQYV.

The chain joins TRBV6-2 or TRBV6-3 to TRBJ1-5; possibly TRBD1 for D (5 bases). CDR1 is MNHEY and CDR2 is SVGEGT in the germline V gene. CDR3 length equals 13 residues. V gave up 5 bases and J gave up 7 bases, with 12 bases separating them. The CDR3 region is CASSPLKGQPQHF. CDR3 sequence (DNA): TGTGCCAGCAGTCCCCTCAAGGGGCAGCCCCAGCATTTT.

This clonotype came up many times. This sequence joins TRBV6-6 and TRBJ1-5, with 7 bases fitting TRBD1. The CDR3 is made up of 13 amino acids. Unmatched junction bases numbered 4, after V lost 8 bases and J lost 3 bases. Per germline, CDR1 MNHNY and CDR2 SVGAGI (reference sequence). The CDR3 DNA sequence: TGTGCCAGCGTACAGGGGATCAATCAGCCCCAGCATTTT. Residues: CASVQGINQPQHF.

The CDR3 nucleotides read TGTGCCATCAGTGAGTCGAGACAGGGGGCGAACAATGAGCAGTTCTTC. Protein product: CAISESRQGANNEQFF. This chain connects TRBV10-3 to TRBJ2-1; 10 positions agree with TRBD1. CDR1 ENHRY and CDR2 SYGVKD come from the germline V gene. The trim removed 0 bases at V and 5 bases at J, leaving 4 bases unmatched. CDR3 length: 16 residues.

About this clonotype: The junction shows a germline mismatch at one end, possibly a read error. V usage is TRBV24-1 and J usage is TRBJ2-3; either TRBD1 or TRBD2 may supply D (6 bases each). Germline lookup yields CDR1 KGHDR and CDR2 SFDVKD. The CDR3 contains 13 residues. The DNA for the CDR3 is TGTGCCACCAGTGAGGGGGGCACGGATACGCAGTATTTT. As protein: CATSEGGTDTQYF.

The CDR3 reads CAISESVGETQYF. The CDR3 region has the DNA TGTGCCATCAGTGAGTCTGTCGGGGAGACCCAGTACTTC. V and J are TRBV10-3 and TRBJ2-5; D not resolved. This CDR3 has 13 residues. V dropped 0 bases and J dropped 5 bases, with 7 bases sitting between them. Per germline, CDR1 ENHRY and CDR2 SYGVKD.

This clonotype has only a few counts. This chain connects TRBV15 to TRBJ2-5, with D tentatively TRBD2 (7 bases). Trimming left V 4 bases short and J 5 bases short, with 11 bases between. This CDR3 has 13 residues. Looked up from germline, CDR1 is LNHNV and CDR2 is YYDKDF (reference sequence). CDR3 region: CATSKGGAETQYF. CDR3 nucleotide sequence: TGTGCCACCAGCAAAGGGGGGGCCGAGACCCAGTACTTC.

V usage is TRBV11-2 and J usage is TRBJ2-1; D is unclear. V was clipped by 1 base and J by 5 bases, with 9 bases between them. Germline CDR1 reads SGHAT; CDR2 reads FQNNGV. The length of the CDR3 is 14 residues. The CDR3 sequence: CASSLGRSNNEQFF. The CDR3 nucleotides are TGTGCCAGCAGCTTAGGTAGGTCAAACAATGAGCAGTTCTTC.

V usage is TRBV12-3 or TRBV12-4 and J usage is TRBJ1-2; TRBD1 matches 9 bases. With 3 bases clipped from V and 7 bases from J, the junction kept 12 bases outside the gene matches. This CDR3 has 16 amino acids. In DNA, the CDR3 is TGTGCCAGCAGTTTGGATCCCGAAACAGGGGGCTCTGGCTACACCTTC. It codes for CASSLDPETGGSGYTF.

The J gene is TRBJ2-3, the V gene TRBV27, with 9 bases fitting TRBD1. The germline V gene encodes CDR1 MNHEY and CDR2 SMNVEV (reference sequence). J was trimmed by 1 base and V by 6 bases; bases with no gene match: 8. The CDR3 covers 16 residues. The DNA of the CDR3 is TGTGCCAGCAGCCACACCCGGACAGGGGGCACAGATACGCAGTATTTT. It is translated as CASSHTRTGGTDTQYF.

The chain recombines TRBV4-1 with TRBJ2-1; D ambiguous. Germline assignment: CDR1 MGHRA and CDR2 YSYEKL. This CDR3 has 19 amino acids. V lost 1 base and J 0 bases, leaving 19 bases between the germline ends. CDR3: CASSQVFRARPDSYNEQFF. For the CDR3, the DNA is TGCGCCAGCAGCCAAGTGTTTCGTGCGCGGCCAGACTCCTACAATGAGCAGTTCTTC.

V and J are TRBV12-3 or TRBV12-4 and TRBJ2-1; D not resolved. The CDR3 is made up of 14 amino acids. Trimming cost V 0 bases and J 8 bases, with 11 bases left between them. CDR3 in amino acids: CASSLAAPVDEQFF. As DNA, the CDR3 is TGTGCCAGCAGTTTAGCCGCCCCGGTGGATGAGCAGTTCTTC.

This clonotype was observed a handful of times. The chain joins TRBV20-1 to TRBJ1-5, with a weak D call TRBD1 (6 bases). The germline V gene has CDR1 DFQATT and CDR2 SNEGSKA (reference sequence). This CDR3 region has 13 residues. Trimming left V 0 bases short and J 5 bases short, with 8 bases between. As DNA, the CDR3 is TGCAGTGCTAGAGAGGCAGGGGATCAGCCCCAGCATTTT. Its translation: CSAREAGDQPQHF.

The chain has TRBV5-1 and TRBJ2-1; tentative D call: TRBD1 (5 bases). The DNA end lines up better with TRBJ2-7; the J call may be wrong. Germline-derived CDR1 and CDR2 are SGHRS and YFSETQ. This CDR3 is 15 amino acids long. CDR3 coding DNA: TGCGCCAGCAGCTTGCAGGGCGGTTCCTACAATGAGCAGTACTTC. This codes for CASSLQGGSYNEQYF.

This chain links TRBV30 with TRBJ2-1; D is unclear. With 5 bases removed from V and 0 bases from J, the gap between germline ends came to 8 bases. Germline CDR1 is GTSNPN and CDR2 is SVGIG (reference sequence). The CDR3 length is 13 residues. The DNA for the CDR3 is TGTGCCTGGGCCGGTAGCTCCTACAATGAGCAGTTCTTC. Translation gives CAWAGSSYNEQFF.

This clonotype has a handful of counts. The V gene is TRBV6-5, the J gene TRBJ2-7; weak D call: TRBD1 (6 bases). The germline gives CDR1 MNHEY, CDR2 SVGAGI. The V and J ends lost 2 bases and 0 bases respectively, with 8 bases between them. CDR3 size: 14 residues. CDR3 loop: CASSYRDNSYEQYF. The CDR3 nucleotides read TGTGCCAGCAGTTACCGGGACAACTCCTACGAGCAGTACTTC.

The gene calls are TRBV12-3 or TRBV12-4 and TRBJ2-4; D gene ambiguous. The CDR3 consists of 14 residues. With 5 bases removed from V and 9 bases from J, the gap between germline ends came to 17 bases. Here the CDR3 DNA reads TGTGCCAGCAGTGGACCCCGGGCTCTTGGCATTCAGTACTTC. It translates to CASSGPRALGIQYF.

This clonotype was picked up a small number of times. V gene TRBV4-2 combines with J gene TRBJ1-5; 10 bases are shared with TRBD1. From germline, CDR1 is LGHNA and CDR2 YNFKEQ. The ends lost 1 base at V and 10 bases at J; junction bases unmatched: 7. This CDR3 is 15 amino acids long. Here the CDR3 reads CASSQGDRGMYPQHF. The CDR3 DNA reads as TGTGCCAGCAGCCAAGGGGACAGGGGAATGTATCCCCAGCATTTT.